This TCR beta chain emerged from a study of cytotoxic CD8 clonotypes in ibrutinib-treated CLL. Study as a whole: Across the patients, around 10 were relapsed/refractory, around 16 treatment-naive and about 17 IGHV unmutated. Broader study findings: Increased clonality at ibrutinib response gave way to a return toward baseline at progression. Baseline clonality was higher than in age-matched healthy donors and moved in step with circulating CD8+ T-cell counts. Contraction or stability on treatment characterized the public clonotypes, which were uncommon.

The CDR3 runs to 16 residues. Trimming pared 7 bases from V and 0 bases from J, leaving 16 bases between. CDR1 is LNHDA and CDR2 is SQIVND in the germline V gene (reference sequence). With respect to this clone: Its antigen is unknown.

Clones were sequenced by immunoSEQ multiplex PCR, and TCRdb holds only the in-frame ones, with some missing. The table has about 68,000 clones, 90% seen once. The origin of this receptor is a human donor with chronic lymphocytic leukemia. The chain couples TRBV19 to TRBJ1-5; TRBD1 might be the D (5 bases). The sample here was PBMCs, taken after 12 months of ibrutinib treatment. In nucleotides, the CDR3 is TGTGCCAGTAAGCGGTTGGGGGTTTATAGCAATCAGCCCCAGCATTTT. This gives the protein CASKRLGVYSNQPQHF.